This entry lists 5 T cell receptor beta chains sequenced from one sample in a study of cytomegalovirus exposure and HLA in healthy donors. The PCR made use of 60 Vbeta and 13 Jbeta primers. The assay was immunoSEQ multiplex PCR, and TCRdb's table has in-frame clones only and misses some. The sample yields 110,000 or so clones, roughly 70% seen once. The sequenced sample was PBMCs. Receptors were obtained from a woman between 35 and 50 years old in good health and CMV-seropositive.

This clone was observed a handful of times. The chain's CDR3 is CASSPPPRATTGVRSGNTIYF. The DNA for the CDR3 is TGTGCCAGCTCACCACCGCCCCGGGCCACTACGGGGGTTAGGTCTGGAAACACCATATATTTT. The chain carries TRBV18 and TRBJ1-3; D perhaps matches TRBD1 (5 bases). This CDR3 comprises 21 residues. V was shortened by 0 bases and J by 1 base, with 25 bases between the two germline ends. CDR1 KGHSH and CDR2 LQKENI come from the germline V gene.

The chain links TRBV9 to TRBJ2-3, with D tentatively TRBD1 (6 bases). Germline CDR1 reads SGDLS; CDR2 reads YYNGEE. Trimming removed 5 bases from V and 2 bases from J, with 15 bases in between. The CDR3 runs to 15 residues. CDR3 nucleotides: TGTGCCAGCAGACGTACAGGGTCTCTCACAGATACGCAGTATTTT. Amino acids: CASRRTGSLTDTQYF.

The chain combines TRBV5-4 with TRBJ2-1, with no clear D. V gave up 4 bases and J gave up 5 bases, with 16 bases separating them. The CDR3 has 15 residues. Germline CDR1 reads SGHNT; CDR2 reads YYREEE (reference sequence). The chain's CDR3 is CASSPGGQINNEQFF. DNA of the CDR3: TGTGCCAGCAGCCCTGGTGGGCAGATCAACAATGAGCAGTTCTTC.

The chain employs TRBV2 and TRBJ2-1, with 15 bases aligning to TRBD2. J gave up 8 bases and V 1 base, and 6 bases lay outside the gene matches. Germline V gives CDR1 SNHLY, CDR2 FYNNEI. There are 17 residues in the CDR3. CDR3 residues: CASSEGRTSGRVHEQFF. CDR3 nucleotides: TGTGCCAGCAGTGAAGGGCGGACTAGCGGGAGGGTGCATGAGCAGTTCTTC.

The chain recombines TRBV19 with TRBJ2-7; D may be TRBD1 (5 bases). The CDR3 loop spans 14 amino acids. The germline V gene has CDR1 LNHDA and CDR2 SQIVND (reference sequence). V dropped 2 bases and J dropped 0 bases, with 8 bases sitting between them. The CDR3 nucleotides read TGTGCCAGTAGTATACACAGGTCCTCCTACGAGCAGTACTTC. Amino acids: CASSIHRSSYEQYF.